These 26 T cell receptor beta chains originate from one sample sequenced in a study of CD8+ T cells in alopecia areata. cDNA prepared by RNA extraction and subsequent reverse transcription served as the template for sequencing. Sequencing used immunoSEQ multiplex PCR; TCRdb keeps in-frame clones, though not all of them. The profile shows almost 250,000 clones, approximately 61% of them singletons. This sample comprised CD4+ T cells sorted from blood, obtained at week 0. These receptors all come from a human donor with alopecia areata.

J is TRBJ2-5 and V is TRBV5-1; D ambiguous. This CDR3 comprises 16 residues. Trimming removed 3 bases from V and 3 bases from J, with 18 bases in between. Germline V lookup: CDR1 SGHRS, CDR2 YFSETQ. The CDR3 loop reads CASSWGYAVTEETQYF. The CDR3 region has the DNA TGCGCCAGCAGCTGGGGTTACGCGGTTACAGAAGAGACCCAGTACTTC.

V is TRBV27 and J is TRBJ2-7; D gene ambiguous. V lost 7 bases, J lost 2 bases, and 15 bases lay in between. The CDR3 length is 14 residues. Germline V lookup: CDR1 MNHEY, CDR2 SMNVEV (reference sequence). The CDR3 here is CASTPSHIAYEQYF. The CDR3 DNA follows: TGTGCCAGCACCCCCAGCCATATCGCCTACGAGCAGTACTTC.

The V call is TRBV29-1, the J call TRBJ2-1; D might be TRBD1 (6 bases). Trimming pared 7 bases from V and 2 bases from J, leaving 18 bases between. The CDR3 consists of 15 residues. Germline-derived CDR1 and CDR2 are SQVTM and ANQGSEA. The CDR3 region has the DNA TGCAGCGGATCAAAGGGGGTTCGCCCCTACAATGAGCAGTTCTTC. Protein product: CSGSKGVRPYNEQFF.

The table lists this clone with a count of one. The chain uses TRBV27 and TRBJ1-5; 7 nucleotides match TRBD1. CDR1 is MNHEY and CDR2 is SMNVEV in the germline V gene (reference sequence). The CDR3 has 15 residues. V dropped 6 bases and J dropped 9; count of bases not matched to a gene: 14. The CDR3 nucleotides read TGTGCCAGCAGACCGGGACAGTTGCCTATTGGGCCCCAGCATTTT. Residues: CASRPGQLPIGPQHF.

CDR3 amino acids: CSVEFPRAGSSYEQYF. The DNA of the CDR3 is TGCAGCGTTGAGTTTCCCCGGGCCGGGAGCTCCTACGAGCAGTACTTC. V is TRBV29-1 and J is TRBJ2-7; TRBD2 is a possible D gene (6 bases). V gave up 3 bases and J gave up 0 bases, with 18 bases separating them. The CDR3 contains 16 residues. Germline lookup yields CDR1 SQVTM and CDR2 ANQGSEA.

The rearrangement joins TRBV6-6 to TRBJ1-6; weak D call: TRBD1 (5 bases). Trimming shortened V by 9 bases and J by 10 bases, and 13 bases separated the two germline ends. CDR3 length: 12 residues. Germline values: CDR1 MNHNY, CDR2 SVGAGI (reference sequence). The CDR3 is CASGIGDSPLHF. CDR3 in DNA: TGTGCCAGTGGGATAGGGGACTCACCCCTCCACTTT.

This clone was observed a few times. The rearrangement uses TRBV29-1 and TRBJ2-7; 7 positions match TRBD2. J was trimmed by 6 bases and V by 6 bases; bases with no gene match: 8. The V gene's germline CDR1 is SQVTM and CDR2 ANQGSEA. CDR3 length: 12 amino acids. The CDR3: CSVTGGNTEQYF. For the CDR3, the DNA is TGCAGCGTGACGGGGGGTAATACCGAGCAGTACTTC.

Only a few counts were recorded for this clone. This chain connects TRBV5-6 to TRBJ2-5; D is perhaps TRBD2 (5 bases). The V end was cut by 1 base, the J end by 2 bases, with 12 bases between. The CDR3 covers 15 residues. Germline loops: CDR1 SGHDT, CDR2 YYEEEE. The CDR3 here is CASSLIGRGQETQYF. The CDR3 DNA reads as TGTGCCAGCAGCTTGATTGGACGGGGACAAGAGACCCAGTACTTC.

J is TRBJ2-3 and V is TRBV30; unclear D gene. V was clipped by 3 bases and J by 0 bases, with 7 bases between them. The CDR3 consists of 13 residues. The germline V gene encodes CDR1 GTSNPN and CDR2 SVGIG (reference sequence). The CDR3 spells CAWRAPSTDTQYF. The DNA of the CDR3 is TGTGCCTGGAGAGCCCCTAGCACAGATACGCAGTATTTT. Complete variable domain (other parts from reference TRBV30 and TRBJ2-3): SQTIHQWPATLVQPVGSPLSLECTVEGTSNPNLYWYRQAAGRGLQLLFYSVGIGQISSEVPQNLSASRPQDRQFILSSKKLLLSDSGFYLCAWRAPSTDTQYFGPGTRLTVL.

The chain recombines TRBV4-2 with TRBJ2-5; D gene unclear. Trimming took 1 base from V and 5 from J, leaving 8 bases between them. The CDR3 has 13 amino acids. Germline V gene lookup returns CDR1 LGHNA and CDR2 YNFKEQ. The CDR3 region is CASSQVGRETQYF. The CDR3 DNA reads TGTGCCAGCAGCCAAGTGGGTCGGGAGACCCAGTACTTC.

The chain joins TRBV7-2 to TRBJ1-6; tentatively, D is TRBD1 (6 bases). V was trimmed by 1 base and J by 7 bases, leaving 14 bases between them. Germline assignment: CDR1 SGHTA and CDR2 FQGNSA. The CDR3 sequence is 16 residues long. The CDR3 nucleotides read TGTGCCAGCAGCTTAGTGGGAGGGGGAGAGAATTCACCCCTCCACTTT. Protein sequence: CASSLVGGGENSPLHF.

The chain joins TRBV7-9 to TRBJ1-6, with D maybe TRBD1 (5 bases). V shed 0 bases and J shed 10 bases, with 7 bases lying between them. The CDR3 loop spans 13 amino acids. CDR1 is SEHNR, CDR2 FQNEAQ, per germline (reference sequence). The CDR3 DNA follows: TGTGCCAGCAGCTTAGCAGGGACCTCACCCCTCCACTTT. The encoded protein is CASSLAGTSPLHF.

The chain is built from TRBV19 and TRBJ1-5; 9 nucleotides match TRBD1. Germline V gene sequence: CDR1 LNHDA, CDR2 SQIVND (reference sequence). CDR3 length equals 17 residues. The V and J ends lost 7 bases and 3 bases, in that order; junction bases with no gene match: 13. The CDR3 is CASTSSGTGLHNQPQHF. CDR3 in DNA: TGTGCCAGTACCTCCAGTGGGACAGGGCTCCACAATCAGCCCCAGCATTTT.

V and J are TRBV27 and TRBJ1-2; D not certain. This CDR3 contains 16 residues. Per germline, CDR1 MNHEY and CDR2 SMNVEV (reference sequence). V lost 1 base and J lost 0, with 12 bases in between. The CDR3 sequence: CASSLYQHDPNYGYTF. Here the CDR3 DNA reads TGTGCCAGCAGTTTATATCAGCACGATCCTAACTATGGCTACACCTTC.

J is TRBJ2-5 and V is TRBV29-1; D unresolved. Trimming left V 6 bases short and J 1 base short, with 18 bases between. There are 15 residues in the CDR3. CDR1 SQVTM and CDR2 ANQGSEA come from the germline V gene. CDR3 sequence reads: CSVSPFAVLQETQYF. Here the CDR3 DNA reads TGCAGCGTGTCCCCCTTTGCGGTCCTCCAAGAGACCCAGTACTTC.

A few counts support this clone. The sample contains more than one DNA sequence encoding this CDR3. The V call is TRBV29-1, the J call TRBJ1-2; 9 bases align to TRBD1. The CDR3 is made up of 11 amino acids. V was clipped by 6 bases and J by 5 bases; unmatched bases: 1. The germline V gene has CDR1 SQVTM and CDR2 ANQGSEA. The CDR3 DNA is TGCAGCGTGGGACAGGGATATGGCTACACCTTC. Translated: CSVGQGYGYTF.

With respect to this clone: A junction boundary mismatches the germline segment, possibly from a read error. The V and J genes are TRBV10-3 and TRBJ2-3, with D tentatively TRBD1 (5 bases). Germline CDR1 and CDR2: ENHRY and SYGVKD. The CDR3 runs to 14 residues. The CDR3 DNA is TGTGCCATCAGTGAGTCAGAGGACACCCCTCCACCCCTTTTT. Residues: CAISESEDTPPPLF.

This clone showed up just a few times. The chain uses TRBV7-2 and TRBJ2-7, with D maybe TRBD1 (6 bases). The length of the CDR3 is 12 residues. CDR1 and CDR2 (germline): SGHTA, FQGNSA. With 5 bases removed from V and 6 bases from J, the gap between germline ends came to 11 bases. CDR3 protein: CASSAGVGEQYF. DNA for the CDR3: TGTGCCAGCAGCGCAGGGGTGGGCGAGCAGTACTTC.

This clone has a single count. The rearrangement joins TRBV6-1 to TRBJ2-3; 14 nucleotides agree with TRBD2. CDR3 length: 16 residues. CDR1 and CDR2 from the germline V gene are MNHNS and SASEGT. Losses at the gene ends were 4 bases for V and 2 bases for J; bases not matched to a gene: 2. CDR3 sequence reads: CASSGLAGGPTDTQYF. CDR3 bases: TGTGCCAGCAGTGGACTAGCGGGGGGGCCCACAGATACGCAGTATTTT.

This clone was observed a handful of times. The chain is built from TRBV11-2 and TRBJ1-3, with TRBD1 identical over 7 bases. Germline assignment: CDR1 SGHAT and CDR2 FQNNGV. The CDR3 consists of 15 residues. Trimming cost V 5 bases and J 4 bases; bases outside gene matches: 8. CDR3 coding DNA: TGTGCCAGCAGCACCCTGACAGGGACCGGAAACACCATATATTTT. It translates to CASSTLTGTGNTIYF.

CDR3 sequence reads: CASSTQGVGGNQPQHF. The CDR3 DNA reads TGTGCCAGTAGTACCCAGGGGGTAGGGGGCAATCAGCCCCAGCATTTT. The J gene is TRBJ1-5, the V gene TRBV19; 7 nucleotides agree with TRBD1. V was clipped by 4 bases and J by 2 bases; unmatched bases: 8. Germline V gene lookup returns CDR1 LNHDA and CDR2 SQIVND (reference sequence). This CDR3 has 16 residues.

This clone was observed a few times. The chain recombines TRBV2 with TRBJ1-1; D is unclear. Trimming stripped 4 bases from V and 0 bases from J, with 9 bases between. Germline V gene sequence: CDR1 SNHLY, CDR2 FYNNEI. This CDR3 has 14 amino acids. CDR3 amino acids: CASSVGRLNTEAFF. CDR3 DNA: TGTGCCAGCAGTGTGGGCAGGCTGAACACTGAAGCTTTCTTT.

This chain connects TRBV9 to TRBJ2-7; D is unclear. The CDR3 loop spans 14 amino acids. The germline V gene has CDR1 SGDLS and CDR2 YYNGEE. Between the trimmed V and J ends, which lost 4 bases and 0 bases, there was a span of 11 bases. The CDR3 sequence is CASSPHLSSYEQYF. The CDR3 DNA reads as TGTGCCAGCAGCCCCCACCTAAGCTCCTACGAGCAGTACTTC.

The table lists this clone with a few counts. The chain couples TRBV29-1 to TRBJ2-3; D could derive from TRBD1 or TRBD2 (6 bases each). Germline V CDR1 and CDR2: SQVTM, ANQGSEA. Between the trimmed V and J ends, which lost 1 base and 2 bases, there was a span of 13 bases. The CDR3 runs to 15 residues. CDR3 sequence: CSVEGGAEYTDTQYF. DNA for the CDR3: TGCAGCGTTGAAGGGGGGGCGGAGTACACAGATACGCAGTATTTT.

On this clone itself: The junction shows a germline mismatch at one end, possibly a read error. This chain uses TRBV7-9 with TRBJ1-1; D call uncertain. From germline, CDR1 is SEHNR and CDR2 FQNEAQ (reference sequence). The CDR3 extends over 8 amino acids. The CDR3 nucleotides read TGTGCCAGCAGCCTAAGCCTCTTT. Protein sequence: CASSLSLF.

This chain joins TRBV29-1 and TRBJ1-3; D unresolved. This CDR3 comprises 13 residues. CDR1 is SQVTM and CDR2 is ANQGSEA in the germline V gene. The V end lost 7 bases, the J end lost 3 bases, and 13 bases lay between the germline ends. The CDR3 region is CSGQVAIGNTIYF. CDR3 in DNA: TGCAGCGGGCAGGTCGCTATTGGAAACACCATATATTTT.